This is a list of T cell receptor beta chains from one sample in a study of Graves' ophthalmopathy and Graves' hyperthyroidism. One entry per CDR3 protein, called by TCRdb with MiXCR from the multiplex PCR reads. The sample carries hundreds of thousands of distinct CDR3 sequences, about two fifths recorded once. The source material was peripheral blood. All receptors derive from an adult man with Graves' ophthalmopathy. The CDR3 runs from the conserved cysteine through the conserved F or W. Each record gives: clone size, J gene, V gene, D gene, CDR3 DNA, CDR3 protein. D genes are given only for firm matches. Only part of the rows carry a size: once, few, many, or a class if the clone is expanded.

many	TRBJ2-7	TRBV6-6	TRBD1	TGTGCCAGCAGTTACTTGGGACAGGGGACGGACGAGCAGTACTTC	CASSYLGQGTDEQYF
once	TRBJ1-2	TRBV10-3	.	TGTGCCAGCCAGGATGGAGGGGCGCGATATGGCTACACCTTC	CASQDGGARYGYTF
.	TRBJ1-1	TRBV7-3	.	TGTGCCAGCAGCCTCAAAAAGACAGTGAACACTGAAGCTTTCTTT	CASSLKKTVNTEAFF
.	TRBJ2-3	TRBV5-1	.	TGCGCCAGCAGCTCCTCGACACCCACAGATACGCAGTATTTT	CASSSSTPTDTQYF
once	TRBJ2-6	TRBV29-1	.	TGCAGCGTTGAGGGCAGAATGAACACTGGGGCCAACGTCCTGACTTTC	CSVEGRMNTGANVLTF
.	TRBJ1-1	TRBV6-1	.	TGTGCCAGCAGTGACCCACCCCGGAGGGATAGGGTCTACACTGAAGCTTTCTTT	CASSDPPRRDRVYTEAFF
.	TRBJ2-2	TRBV15	TRBD1	TGTGCCACCAGCAGAGCAGAAGGGGGACAGGGGAGGCGGGAGCTGTTTTTT	CATSRAEGGQGRRELFF
.	TRBJ2-5	TRBV5-1	TRBD2	TGCGCCAGCAGCTTTTTGTCGGGACTAGCGGGAGGGCCGGGAATTCGGGAGACCCAGTACTTC	CASSFLSGLAGGPGIRETQYF
once	TRBJ2-7	TRBV29-1	.	TGCAGCGCCCATCAGCCCTCCTACGAGCAGTACTTC	CSAHQPSYEQYF
.	TRBJ1-1	TRBV28	.	TGTGCCAGCAGTTTGCCCTACACAGAGGGCACTGAAGCTTTCTTT	CASSLPYTEGTEAFF
.	TRBJ2-7	TRBV7-9	.	TGTGCCAGCAGCCAGACTTTCCGGGACCCCCAGAACGAGCAGTACTTC	CASSQTFRDPQNEQYF
many	TRBJ1-5	TRBV7-9	.	TGTGCCAGCAGCTTAGATGCAGGGGAGCAGCCCCAGCATTTT	CASSLDAGEQPQHF
many	TRBJ1-2	TRBV9	.	TGTGCCAGCAGCGGATGGGCTAACTATGGCTACACCTTC	CASSGWANYGYTF
.	TRBJ1-5	TRBV27	.	TGTGCCAGCAGTTTATGGGGGGGAGGCAATCAGCCCCAGCATTTT	CASSLWGGGNQPQHF
many	TRBJ1-1	TRBV20-1	.	TGCAGTGCTAGAGGTTCAGCAAACACTGAAGCTTTCTTT	CSARGSANTEAFF
.	TRBJ1-2	TRBV10-3	TRBD1	TGTGCCAGCAGTGATCGGACAGGGATAGGCGGTAACTATGGCTACACCTTC	CASSDRTGIGGNYGYTF
.	TRBJ1-1	TRBV2	.	TGTGCCAGCAGCTCGGACCGGATTGAAGCTTTCTTT	CASSSDRIEAFF
.	TRBJ1-1	TRBV5-4	.	TGCGCCAGCAGCCCTCAAGGTCGGGGGTTCTCTGAAGCTTTCTTT	CASSPQGRGFSEAFF
.	TRBJ2-6	TRBV11-2	.	TGTGCCAGCAGCTTATCGCCGACAGGGGCCAACGTCCTGACTTTC	CASSLSPTGANVLTF
many	TRBJ1-1	TRBV4-2	.	TGTGCCAGCAGCCAAGATCGAGGGGGCACTGAAGCTTTCTTT	CASSQDRGGTEAFF
few	TRBJ2-2	TRBV5-1	.	TGCGCCAGCAGCTTCGAGAGTGTGAACACCGGGGAGCTGTTTTTT	CASSFESVNTGELFF
many	TRBJ2-7	TRBV5-1	TRBD1	TGCGCCAGCAGCTTGGACGAACAGGGGGCCTACGAGCAGTACTTC	CASSLDEQGAYEQYF
many	TRBJ2-7	TRBV10-3	.	TGTGCCATCAGTGAGTCAGGACACCAGGGCGAGCAGTACTTC	CAISESGHQGEQYF
.	TRBJ2-5	TRBV5-1	TRBD2	TGCGCCAGCAGCTTAGCGGGGGGGCCGGGGACCCAGTACTTC	CASSLAGGPGTQYF
few	TRBJ1-6	TRBV6-1	.	TGTGCCAGCAGCCAAGATTCCCAGTCGAGCTCCTATAATTCACCCCTCCACTTT	CASSQDSQSSSYNSPLHF
many	TRBJ1-1	TRBV19	.	TGTGCCAGTACCCAAGACAGAGTGAACACTGAAGCTTTCTTT	CASTQDRVNTEAFF
few	TRBJ1-3	TRBV5-1	.	TGCACCAGCAGCCCAGACTGGAGCTCTGGAAACACCATATATTTT	CTSSPDWSSGNTIYF
few	TRBJ1-2	TRBV12-5	.	TGTGCTAGTGGTTTGGTTAGGAGGGAACACACCTTC	CASGLVRREHTF